This T cell receptor (beta chain) was sequenced during a study of cytomegalovirus exposure and HLA in healthy donors. On the study more broadly: A previous analysis identified fewer than 130 million unique TCR beta sequences derived from 180 million or so T cells.

Donors were nominally healthy when sampled, though unrecorded immune exposures were likely. This clone was seen a few times. As yet, its antigen is unknown. Study results and limitations: The authors enumerated 150 to 200 TCR beta chains as linked to cytomegalovirus.

Researchers ran the PCR with 60 Vbeta and 13 Jbeta primers. Repertoires were generated with immunoSEQ multiplex PCR, while TCRdb's copy carries only in-frame clones and drops some. Of fewer than 90,000 clones in the sample, 60% to 70% were seen once. The TCR comes from a man aged 35-49 years in good health and CMV-seropositive. The material sequenced was PBMCs.

This CDR3 is CASSLVEGAYEQYF. DNA of the CDR3: TGTGCCAGCAGCTTAGTCGAAGGGGCCTACGAGCAGTACTTC. V gene TRBV7-2 combines with J gene TRBJ2-7; possibly TRBD1 for D (5 bases). In germline, CDR1 is SGHTA, CDR2 FQGNSA. The length of the CDR3 is 14 residues. V shed 1 base and J shed 2 bases, with 9 bases lying between them.